These 30 T cell receptor beta chains were all obtained from the same sample, sequenced in a study of Graves' ophthalmopathy and Graves' hyperthyroidism. Researchers took RNA transcripts and amplified TCR beta CDR3 regions from them. The library came from an HTBI-primed first-round RT-PCR and a second-round multiplex PCR. TCRdb reprocessed the multiplex PCR reads with MiXCR, giving one entry per CDR3 protein. The sample lists fewer than 250,000 distinct CDR3 sequences, approximately 28% occurring once. Material: peripheral blood. These TCRs come from a man aged 45-65 years with Graves' ophthalmopathy.

In its sample, this clonotype was seen many times. The V and J genes are TRBV27 and TRBJ2-7; weak D call: TRBD2 (5 bases). The V end was cut by 5 bases, the J end by 6 bases, with 14 bases between. Per germline, CDR1 MNHEY and CDR2 SMNVEV (reference sequence). The CDR3 totals 13 residues. CDR3 region: CASSPGLQSEQYF. Written as DNA, the CDR3 is TGTGCCAGCAGTCCCGGACTCCAGAGCGAGCAGTACTTC.

This clonotype was seen ten or more times. CDR3 DNA sequence: TGTGCCATCAGTGAGGGACTAGCGGGAGGTGGCCAAGAGACCCAGTACTTC. Translated, it gives CAISEGLAGGGQETQYF. The chain joins TRBV10-3 to TRBJ2-5; 14 bases are shared with TRBD2. Germline assignment: CDR1 ENHRY and CDR2 SYGVKD. The CDR3 is made up of 17 amino acids. The V and J ends lost 2 bases and 1 base, in that order; junction bases with no gene match: 3.

There are many counts of this clonotype. The germline gene is not matched at one end of the junction; a read error may be the cause. This chain uses TRBV6-4 with TRBJ1-2; possible D gene TRBD1, 5 bases. Germline CDR1 and CDR2: MRHNA and SNTAGT. The CDR3 is made up of 15 amino acids. The CDR3 DNA follows: TGTGCCAGCAGTTACTCGGGGGACGGCGGCTATGGCTACACCTTC. Translated, it gives CASSYSGDGGYGYTF.

The sample holds many counts of this clonotype. The chain links TRBV7-9 to TRBJ1-5; 7 bases match TRBD1. With 4 bases clipped from V and 9 bases from J, the junction kept 9 bases outside the gene matches. The CDR3 is made up of 14 amino acids. Germline values: CDR1 SEHNR, CDR2 FQNEAQ (reference sequence). This chain's CDR3 is CASSSGGGDAPQHF. The CDR3 bases are TGTGCCAGCAGCTCAGGGGGGGGGGATGCGCCCCAGCATTTT.

This clonotype occurred many times. The chain uses TRBV6-2 or TRBV6-3 and TRBJ1-2, with D hard to call. Germline CDR1 MNHEY, CDR2 SVGEGT. The CDR3 totals 13 residues. V was shortened by 2 bases and J by 7 bases, with 11 bases between the two germline ends. The CDR3 spells CASSYDIARGYTF. As DNA, the CDR3 is TGTGCCAGCAGTTACGACATAGCTCGTGGCTACACCTTC.

This clonotype was counted at least ten times. This sequence may be a read error, since a much larger clone differs from it by one base. The J gene is TRBJ2-7, the V gene TRBV12-3 or TRBV12-4; D is possibly TRBD2 (6 bases). This CDR3 contains 14 residues. Trimming cost V 8 bases and J 3 bases, with 17 bases left between them. The CDR3 nucleotides are TGTGCCAGCGGCACGACTAGGGGACTCTACGAGCAGTACTTC. This gives the protein CASGTTRGLYEQYF.

The rearrangement links TRBV6-1 to TRBJ1-6, with unresolved D. Germline V CDR1 and CDR2: MNHNS, SASEGT. This CDR3 is 15 amino acids long. Trimming removed 7 bases from V and 0 bases from J, with 10 bases in between. The CDR3 DNA follows: TGTGCCAGCACCGTAGAACTCTCCTATAATTCACCCCTCCACTTT. Protein sequence: CASTVELSYNSPLHF.

This clonotype was detected ten times or more. The V call is TRBV12-3 or TRBV12-4, the J call TRBJ1-5; tentatively, D is TRBD1 (6 bases). The CDR3 runs 15 residues. Trimming left V 3 bases short and J 7 bases short, with 16 bases between. The CDR3: CASSFTQGGGQPQHF. CDR3 nucleotide sequence: TGTGCCAGCAGTTTCACACAGGGTGGGGGACAGCCCCAGCATTTT.

This clonotype was counted ten times or more. The gene calls are TRBV3-1 and TRBJ2-7, with 9 nucleotides matching TRBD1. The germline V gene has CDR1 LGHDT and CDR2 YNNKEL (reference sequence). CDR3 size: 15 residues. The trim removed 0 bases at V and 4 bases at J, leaving 4 bases unmatched. In nucleotides, the CDR3 is TGTGCCAGCAGCCAAGACGGGACAGGGTGGTACGAGCAGTACTTC. Translated: CASSQDGTGWYEQYF.

The V call is TRBV6-2 or TRBV6-3, the J call TRBJ1-1; tentatively, D is TRBD1 (6 bases). The CDR3 length is 13 residues. CDR1 and CDR2 from the germline V gene are MNHEY and SVGEGT. Trimming pared 6 bases from V and 5 bases from J, leaving 13 bases between. This CDR3 is CASSQTGGTEAFF. The CDR3 coding sequence is TGTGCCAGCAGCCAGACAGGAGGGACTGAAGCTTTCTTT.

The chain employs TRBV12-3 or TRBV12-4 and TRBJ2-7; D uncertain. The V gene lost 3 bases and the J gene lost 7 bases, with 13 bases spanning the gap. The length of the CDR3 is 13 residues. CDR3 nucleotides: TGTGCCAGCAGTTTGGGCCCCAGGTGGGAGCAGTACTTC. It codes for CASSLGPRWEQYF.

This clonotype has ten or more counts. The chain has TRBV9 and TRBJ2-5; weak D call: TRBD1 (6 bases). CDR1 is SGDLS and CDR2 is YYNGEE in the germline V gene. This CDR3 comprises 13 residues. With 3 bases removed from V and 5 bases from J, the gap between germline ends came to 11 bases. CDR3 sequence: CASSGGQLETQYF. For the CDR3, the DNA is TGTGCCAGCAGCGGTGGACAGTTGGAGACCCAGTACTTC.

The genes are TRBV28 and TRBJ1-2; tentatively, D is TRBD1 (6 bases). V lost 8 bases to trimming and J lost 4 bases, with 14 bases between them. Germline loops: CDR1 MDHEN, CDR2 SYDVKM. The CDR3 extends over 13 amino acids. CDR3 in DNA: TGTGCCAGCTTAACAGGGACGGGCTATGGCTACACCTTC. It specifies CASLTGTGYGYTF.

In this sample, this clonotype turned up many times. The chain has TRBV29-1 and TRBJ2-2, with a tentative D call TRBD1 (5 bases). The CDR3 has 13 amino acids. Per the germline V gene, CDR1 is SQVTM and CDR2 is ANQGSEA. The ends were cut back, 4 bases at V and 4 bases at J, with 10 bases in the middle. As DNA, the CDR3 is TGCAGCGTTGCGGCAGGGCTCACCGGGGAGCTGTTTTTT. This translates into CSVAAGLTGELFF.

The rearrangement joins TRBV19 to TRBJ1-5; maybe TRBD1 (6 bases). The CDR3 has 14 residues. Trimming stripped 9 bases from V and 4 bases from J, with 16 bases between. CDR1 LNHDA and CDR2 SQIVND come from the germline V gene (reference sequence). The CDR3: CASQIQGRNQPQHF. In DNA, the CDR3 is TGTGCCAGCCAAATACAGGGACGGAATCAGCCCCAGCATTTT.

This clonotype has at least ten counts. This chain connects TRBV6-2 or TRBV6-3 to TRBJ2-5; TRBD2 might be the D (5 bases). V was pared by 4 bases and J by 2 bases, with 11 bases between. The length of the CDR3 is 14 residues. Germline V gives CDR1 MNHEY, CDR2 SVGEGT. The CDR3 DNA reads TGTGCCAGCAGTTCTCCGGGAACTCAAGAGACCCAGTACTTC. The encoded protein is CASSSPGTQETQYF.

The V gene is TRBV28, the J gene TRBJ2-7; perhaps D is TRBD1 or TRBD2 (6 bases each). V was trimmed by 11 bases and J by 4 bases, leaving 18 bases between them. The CDR3 spans 13 residues. Germline loops: CDR1 MDHEN, CDR2 SYDVKM. The CDR3 loop is CAVRGGYRYEQYF. The CDR3 coding sequence is TGTGCCGTTAGAGGGGGGTACAGGTACGAGCAGTACTTC. Complete variable domain (other parts from reference TRBV28 and TRBJ2-7): DVKVTQSSRYLVKRTGEKVFLECVQDMDHENMFWYRQDPGLGLRLIYFSYDVKMKEKGDIPEGYSVSREKKERFSLILESASTNQTSMYLCAVRGGYRYEQYFGPGTRLTVT.

The chain uses TRBV19 and TRBJ1-5; no firm D call. Germline-derived CDR1 and CDR2 are LNHDA and SQIVND (reference sequence). The CDR3 is 12 amino acids. V was trimmed by 7 bases and J by 1 base, leaving 5 bases between them. The CDR3 is CASNKSNQPQHF. DNA of the CDR3: TGTGCCAGTAATAAGAGCAATCAGCCCCAGCATTTT.

This chain uses TRBV29-1 with TRBJ2-5; possibly TRBD2 for D (5 bases). Germline CDR1 is SQVTM and CDR2 is ANQGSEA. The CDR3 contains 12 residues. V lost 5 bases and J lost 5, with 12 bases in between. In DNA form, the CDR3 reads TGCAGCGTTAATAGCCCGGGGGAGACCCAGTACTTC. This codes for CSVNSPGETQYF.

The chain combines TRBV6-2 or TRBV6-3 with TRBJ2-5, with no clear D. V was clipped by 5 bases and J by 5 bases, with 9 bases between them. The CDR3 spans 12 residues. CDR1 is MNHEY and CDR2 is SVGEGT in the germline V gene. CDR3 in DNA: TGTGCCAGCAGTGAGGTTCGGGAGACCCAGTACTTC. Protein sequence: CASSEVRETQYF.

This clonotype was recorded many times. The rearrangement uses TRBV19 and TRBJ2-5; D gene ambiguous. Germline CDR1 reads LNHDA; CDR2 reads SQIVND (reference sequence). V was shortened by 5 bases and J by 5 bases, with 9 bases between the two germline ends. The CDR3 is made up of 12 amino acids. As DNA, the CDR3 is TGTGCCAGTAGTGATCAAGCTGAGACCCAGTACTTC. This encodes CASSDQAETQYF. Looking up the rest from reference TRBV19 and TRBJ2-5 gives the full variable domain: DGGITQSPKYLFRKEGQNVTLSCEQNLNHDAMYWYRQDPGQGLRLIYYSQIVNDFQKGDIAEGYSVSREKKESFPLTVTSAQKNPTAFYLCASSDQAETQYFGPGTRLLVL.

This clonotype was detected ten times or more. This chain links TRBV12-3 or TRBV12-4 with TRBJ1-6; D gene unclear. This CDR3 region has 16 residues. V was shortened by 5 bases and J by 9 bases, with 20 bases between the two germline ends. The DNA for the CDR3 is TGTGCCAGCAGTCCCTCAGTGATCCTTAGCGGTTCACCCCTCCACTTT. Its translation is CASSPSVILSGSPLHF.

The table lists this clonotype with many counts. The CDR3 coding sequence is TGTGCCAGCAGCGACAGGAACTCTGGAAACACCATATATTTT. It encodes CASSDRNSGNTIYF. The chain joins TRBV9 to TRBJ1-3; possible D gene TRBD1, 5 bases. This CDR3 is 14 amino acids long. Germline CDR1 SGDLS, CDR2 YYNGEE. V lost 3 bases to trimming and J lost 0 bases, with 7 bases between them.

In its sample, this clonotype was seen many times. The chain uses TRBV28 and TRBJ1-2; D might be TRBD1 (5 bases). There are 12 residues in the CDR3. The V gene's germline CDR1 is MDHEN and CDR2 SYDVKM. V shed 5 bases and J shed 3 bases, with 7 bases lying between them. The CDR3 region has the DNA TGTGCCAGCAGTCCCAGGGACTATGGCTACACCTTC. It is translated as CASSPRDYGYTF.

At least ten counts were recorded for this clonotype. The genes are TRBV11-2 and TRBJ2-5; 10 nucleotides line up with TRBD2. Germline V gene sequence: CDR1 SGHAT, CDR2 FQNNGV. This CDR3 has 15 residues. V lost 6 bases, J lost 4 bases, and 8 bases stayed unmatched. CDR3 DNA sequence: TGTGCCAGCAGATCCAGCGGGAGGGCCCTAGAGACCCAGTACTTC. It codes for CASRSSGRALETQYF.

A few counts support this clonotype. V is TRBV11-2 and J is TRBJ2-4; the D gene is possibly TRBD2 (7 bases). The CDR3 runs 14 residues. Germline V gives CDR1 SGHAT, CDR2 FQNNGV. V was clipped by 5 bases and J by 9 bases, with 17 bases between them. As DNA, the CDR3 is TGTGCCAGCAGCCCCAATTCTAGGGGGGGCATTCAGTACTTC. This codes for CASSPNSRGGIQYF.

This clonotype was seen ten or more times. The chain is built from TRBV27 and TRBJ1-1; D unresolved. The V end lost 0 bases, the J end lost 2 bases, and 7 bases lay between the germline ends. Germline V gives CDR1 MNHEY, CDR2 SMNVEV (reference sequence). CDR3 size: 14 residues. The CDR3 here is CASSLSGFNTEAFF. CDR3 DNA sequence: TGTGCCAGCAGTTTATCCGGTTTCAACACTGAAGCTTTCTTT.

The V and J genes are TRBV12-3 or TRBV12-4 and TRBJ2-5, with D hard to call. The CDR3 is 12 amino acids. V shed 3 bases and J shed 10 bases, with 12 bases lying between them. In DNA, the CDR3 is TGTGCCAGCAGTTTGTCGGAAGGGAACCAGTACTTC. Translating gives CASSLSEGNQYF.

This clonotype has a count of ten or more. The V call is TRBV28, the J call TRBJ1-1, with TRBD1 as a possible D gene (6 bases). Germline V gives CDR1 MDHEN, CDR2 SYDVKM. V lost 5 bases to trimming and J lost 1 base, with 20 bases between them. There are 17 residues in the CDR3. The CDR3 spells CASSPLLLGRGNTEAFF. The CDR3 DNA reads TGTGCCAGCAGTCCGCTACTCCTGGGCAGGGGGAACACTGAAGCTTTCTTT.

There are many counts of this clonotype. Here the CDR3 reads CSVEAGARATGELFF. For the CDR3, the DNA is TGCAGCGTTGAAGCGGGCGCCAGGGCCACCGGGGAGCTGTTTTTT. The V gene is TRBV29-1, the J gene TRBJ2-2; D is possibly TRBD1 (5 bases). The CDR3 contains 15 residues. Germline V CDR1 and CDR2: SQVTM, ANQGSEA. Trimming shortened V by 1 base and J by 4 bases, and 13 bases separated the two germline ends.